This T cell receptor (beta chain) was captured by sequencing in a study of siplizumab effects on memory and regulatory T cells. Here immunoSEQ multiplex PCR was the method, and the copy in TCRdb shows in-frame clones only, minus some. Among about 100,000 clones listed, 80% to 95% were seen once. Germline CDR1 reads SQVTM; CDR2 reads ANQGSEA. This CDR3 has 12 amino acids. Trimming left V 4 bases short and J 5 bases short, with 11 bases between. V is TRBV29-1 and J is TRBJ1-1; perhaps TRBD1 as D (6 bases). Source material: CD4+ T cells sorted from blood. The TCR originated in a human donor in good health. CDR3 sequence (DNA): TGCAGCGTTGCACAGGGTAATACTGAAGCTTTCTTT. It is translated as CSVAQGNTEAFF.